This T cell receptor (beta chain) was identified during a study of untreated major depressive disorder. Study-wide results and caveats: TRBV05-01 (Vbeta 5.1) usage was higher in CD4+ T cells of depressed patients than controls.

The CDR3 extends over 14 amino acids. Per germline, CDR1 SGHRS and CDR2 YFSETQ. V lost 4 bases to trimming and J lost 7 bases, with 14 bases between them. Only in-frame clones appear in the TCRdb table, and some are missing; sequencing was by immunoSEQ multiplex PCR. The table includes around 20,000 clones, about nine tenths detected once. Controls never had mood disorders and self-rated depressive symptoms at 5 or less. Excluded: major illness, comorbidity, regular medication, drug use, over 100 g alcohol weekly. Each donor gave around 30 ml of EDTA blood. Concerning this clone itself: Its antigen is not identified.

The clonotype originates from a middle-aged woman in good health. The chain uses TRBV5-1 and TRBJ2-2; possible D gene TRBD2, 6 bases. Input material: CD4+ T cells from PBMCs. This CDR3 is CASSQDPAGGELFF. In DNA, the CDR3 is TGCGCCAGCAGCCAGGACCCAGCGGGCGGGGAGCTGTTTTTT.